This is a list of T cell receptor beta chains from one sample in a study of cytomegalovirus exposure and HLA in healthy donors. Assay used: immunoSEQ multiplex PCR; TCRdb lists only in-frame clones, some missing. The sample lists approximately 76,000 clones, over 65% occurring once. Sequencing input: PBMCs. These receptors all stem from a woman between 35 and 50 years old in good health and CMV-seropositive. The CDR3 runs from the conserved cysteine through the conserved F or W.

v_call cdr3_aa
TRBV9 CASSVHVWDSSGNTIYF
TRBV5-1 CASSGTSGANVLTF
TRBV5-6 CASRWGQSNTEAFF
TRBV4-3 CASSQVGTGEETQYF
TRBV4-2 CASGPGQAYEQYF
TRBV30 CAWSVLGGTEAFF
TRBV4-3 CASSIGQGQTQYF
TRBV11-2 CASSLVGGNEQFF
TRBV30 CAWSTGGGFYEQYF
TRBV7-9 CASSSIAGMKYF